The clone carrying this T cell receptor beta chain was picked up a small number of times. Measured with immunoSEQ multiplex PCR; TCRdb has only the in-frame clones, and not every one. This table has 100,000 to 150,000 clones, roughly 90% appearing once. This record comes from a study of control samples from healthy donors and cancer patients. Germline CDR1 is SGHTA and CDR2 is FQGNSA. V lost 7 bases and J 1 base, leaving 13 bases between the germline ends. The CDR3 spans 14 residues. The TCR comes from a man aged 18 to 35 in good health. Input material: blood. The chain recombines TRBV7-2 with TRBJ1-1; perhaps TRBD1 as D (6 bases). DNA for the CDR3: TGTGCCAGCATCCAGGGGCGGACGAACACTGAAGCTTTCTTT. Translated, it gives CASIQGRTNTEAFF.